The clone carrying this T cell receptor beta chain was detected only once. Trimming removed 6 bases from V and 0 bases from J; junction bases left unmatched: 7. The length of the CDR3 is 16 residues. CDR1 and CDR2 from the germline V gene are MDHEN and SYDVKM. These data are taken from a study of control samples from healthy donors and cancer patients. The repertoire was sequenced with immunoSEQ multiplex PCR; TCRdb's copy has only in-frame clones and lacks some. The data contain 160,000 or so clones, 93% of them singletons. The sequence was obtained from a man aged 50-59 years in good health. This chain links TRBV28 with TRBJ2-2; 7 nucleotides agree with TRBD1. Sequenced sample: blood. Here the CDR3 reads CASRRTGYPNTGELFF. CDR3 bases: TGTGCCAGCAGACGGACAGGATACCCGAACACCGGGGAGCTGTTTTTT.